This T cell receptor beta chain was recorded in a study of OX40 agonist ivuxolimab in advanced cancers. Study summary: Previous treatment with anti-PD-1, anti-PD-L1 or anti-CTLA-4 therapy was allowed; approximately 40% had received some.

Study-level points and caveats: On average, CD8+ T cells showed a greater number of expanded clones than CD4+.

Some clones are missing from TCRdb's copy, which holds only in-frame ones; the method was immunoSEQ multiplex PCR. Of approximately 60,000 clones listed, 80% to 85% were seen once; the top ten hold about 5%. Points on this clone: Its antigen is undetermined.

The J segment lost 6 bases and the V segment lost 0 bases, leaving 13 bases of the junction unmatched. This CDR3 region has 18 residues. Germline-derived CDR1 and CDR2 are SGHDT and YYEEEE. Specimen: CD4+ or CD8+ T cells sorted from blood, collected in a trial of the OX40 agonist ivuxolimab. V usage is TRBV5-6 and J usage is TRBJ2-1, with 9 nucleotides matching TRBD2. This TCR came from an adult with an advanced solid tumor such as melanoma, head and neck, liver or kidney cancer. CDR3 DNA sequence: TGTGCCAGCAGCTTGGGGCAGGGGCGGCTAGCGGGAAGCAATGAGCAGTTCTTC. Its protein is CASSLGQGRLAGSNEQFF. Supplemented by reference TRBV5-6 and TRBJ2-1, the full variable domain reads DAGVTQSPTHLIKTRGQQVTLRCSPKSGHDTVSWYQQALGQGPQFIFQYYEEEERQRGNFPDRFSGHQFPNYSSELNVNALLLGDSALYLCASSLGQGRLAGSNEQFFGPGTRLTVL.